This entry lists 11 T cell receptor beta chains sequenced from one sample in a study of a mutant IDH1 vaccine in newly diagnosed glioma. The antigens for these receptors are not known. Clones were sequenced by immunoSEQ multiplex PCR, and TCRdb holds only the in-frame ones, with some missing. The sample lists tens of thousands of clones; about four fifths were seen once. Time point: week 11, during vaccination. Every vaccine dose comprised 300 ug of mutant IDH1 20-mer peptide plus topical imiquimod. Sequenced here: PBMCs, sampled from a glioma patient whose treatment included an IDH1 peptide vaccine. These receptors came from a man aged 25 to 40 with glioma.

DNA of the CDR3: TGTGCCAGCAGCTTAAGGACTAGCGGGAGGCGTGGGGATGAGCAGTTCTTC. This encodes CASSLRTSGRRGDEQFF. The V call is TRBV7-2, the J call TRBJ2-1; 14 nucleotides align to TRBD2. CDR1 and CDR2 (germline): SGHTA, FQGNSA. The CDR3 contains 17 residues. The J segment lost 8 bases and the V segment lost 2 bases, leaving 8 bases of the junction unmatched.

J is TRBJ2-7 and V is TRBV4-1; possible D gene TRBD1, 5 bases. V was clipped by 0 bases and J by 3 bases, with 9 bases between them. Germline CDR1 reads MGHRA; CDR2 reads YSYEKL. CDR3 length: 14 amino acids. For the CDR3, the DNA is TGCGCCAGCAGCCAAGAGTTTCAGGGCTACGAGCAGTACTTC. As protein: CASSQEFQGYEQYF.

The gene calls are TRBV28 and TRBJ2-7; D remains ambiguous. V was shortened by 3 bases and J by 7 bases, with 13 bases between the two germline ends. The CDR3 length is 13 residues. Germline CDR1 and CDR2: MDHEN and SYDVKM. Here the CDR3 DNA reads TGTGCCAGCAGTTTGGGCCCCCTGTGGGAGCAGTACTTC. Its translation: CASSLGPLWEQYF.

The chain is built from TRBV5-1 and TRBJ1-2; 7 bases line up with TRBD1. CDR1 and CDR2 (germline): SGHRS, YFSETQ. The CDR3 length is 17 residues. The V and J ends lost 3 bases and 4 bases, in that order; junction bases with no gene match: 15. CDR3 coding DNA: TGCGCCAGCAGCTCTGGAGACAGGGTCGGATCCCGCTATGGCTACACCTTC. It is translated as CASSSGDRVGSRYGYTF.

This rearrangement joins TRBV6-6 to TRBJ1-3; tentative D call: TRBD1 (6 bases). The CDR3 sequence is 16 residues long. The germline V and J ends were trimmed by 0 bases and 4 bases, with 13 bases remaining between them. The germline CDR1 and CDR2 sequences are MNHNY and SVGAGI (reference sequence). CDR3 coding DNA: TGTGCCAGCAGTTACTCGGGGGATAGGGGGGGAAACACCATATATTTT. Protein product: CASSYSGDRGGNTIYF.

Here the CDR3 DNA reads TGTGCCAGCAGCGTACAGGGGAACACTGAAGCTTTCTTT. It codes for CASSVQGNTEAFF. The chain links TRBV9 to TRBJ1-1, with D maybe TRBD1 (5 bases). V shed 1 base and J shed 1 base, with 5 bases lying between them. Germline CDR1 SGDLS, CDR2 YYNGEE. The CDR3 runs 13 residues. The whole variable domain, filled in from reference TRBV9 and TRBJ1-1, reads DSGVTQTPKHLITATGQRVTLRCSPRSGDLSVYWYQQSLDQGLQFLIQYYNGEERAKGNILERFSAQQFPDLHSELNLSSLELGDSALYFCASSVQGNTEAFFGQGTRLTVV.

This chain joins TRBV5-5 and TRBJ2-7; the D gene is possibly TRBD1 (5 bases). The CDR3 length is 15 residues. The V end was cut by 0 bases, the J end by 1 base, with 11 bases between. CDR1 is SGHKS, CDR2 YYEKEE, per germline (reference sequence). This CDR3 is CASSLGPGISYEQYF. In nucleotides, the CDR3 is TGTGCCAGCAGCTTGGGTCCAGGGATATCCTACGAGCAGTACTTC. Based on the CDR3 plus reference TRBV5-5 and TRBJ2-7, the full variable domain is DAGVTQSPTHLIKTRGQQVTLRCSPISGHKSVSWYQQVLGQGPQFIFQYYEKEERGRGNFPDRFSARQFPNYSSELNVNALLLGDSALYLCASSLGPGISYEQYFGPGTRLTVT.

The rearrangement uses TRBV6-1 and TRBJ1-2; a possible D gene is TRBD1 (5 bases). This CDR3 region has 15 residues. V was shortened by 5 bases and J by 7 bases, with 20 bases between the two germline ends. Germline CDR1 is MNHNS and CDR2 is SASEGT. CDR3 residues: CASSHPAGQVGGYTF. The CDR3 DNA is TGTGCCAGCAGTCACCCCGCGGGGCAGGTCGGTGGCTACACCTTC.

The chain uses TRBV7-2 and TRBJ2-3; 8 bases match TRBD2. Germline values: CDR1 SGHTA, CDR2 FQGNSA. The ends lost 3 bases at V and 5 bases at J; junction bases unmatched: 4. The CDR3 covers 14 residues. Written as DNA, the CDR3 is TGTGCCAGCAGCTTCCGGACTAGCTTAGATACGCAGTATTTT. Its protein is CASSFRTSLDTQYF.

The V and J genes are TRBV2 and TRBJ2-4; TRBD2 might be the D (6 bases). Germline V gene sequence: CDR1 SNHLY, CDR2 FYNNEI. The CDR3 runs to 16 residues. Trimming left V 4 bases short and J 4 bases short, with 17 bases between. CDR3 sequence: CASSGNLGLPKNIQYF. The CDR3 DNA reads as TGTGCCAGCAGTGGAAACCTGGGACTCCCTAAAAACATTCAGTACTTC. Together with reference TRBV2 and TRBJ2-4, the CDR3 gives the full variable domain: EPEVTQTPSHQVTQMGQEVILRCVPISNHLYFYWYRQILGQKVEFLVSFYNNEISEKSEIFDDQFSVERPDGSNFTLKIRSTKLEDSAMYFCASSGNLGLPKNIQYFGAGTRLSVL.

The CDR3 region has the DNA TGTGCCAGCAGTTTACGTGGGCTTAGGAACACTGAAGCTTTCTTT. This sequence encodes CASSLRGLRNTEAFF. J is TRBJ1-1 and V is TRBV27; no clear D gene. Germline assignment: CDR1 MNHEY and CDR2 SMNVEV (reference sequence). V was clipped by 2 bases and J by 1 base, with 11 bases between them. This CDR3 has 15 residues.